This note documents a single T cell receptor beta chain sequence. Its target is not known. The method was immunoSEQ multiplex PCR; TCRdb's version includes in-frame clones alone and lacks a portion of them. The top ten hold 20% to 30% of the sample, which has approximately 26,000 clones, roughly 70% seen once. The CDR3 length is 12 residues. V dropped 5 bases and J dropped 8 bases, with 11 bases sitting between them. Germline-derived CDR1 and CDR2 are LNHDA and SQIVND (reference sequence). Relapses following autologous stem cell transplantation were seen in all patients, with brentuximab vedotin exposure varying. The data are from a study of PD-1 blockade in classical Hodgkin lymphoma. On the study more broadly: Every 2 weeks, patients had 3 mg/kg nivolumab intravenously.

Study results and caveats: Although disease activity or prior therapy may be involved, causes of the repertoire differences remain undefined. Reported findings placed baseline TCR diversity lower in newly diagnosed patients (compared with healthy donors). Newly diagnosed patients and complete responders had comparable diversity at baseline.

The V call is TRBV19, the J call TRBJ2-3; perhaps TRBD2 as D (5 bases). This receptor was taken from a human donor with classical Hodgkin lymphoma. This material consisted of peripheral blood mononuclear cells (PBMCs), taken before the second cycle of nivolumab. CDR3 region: CASSFTRGTQYF. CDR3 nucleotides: TGTGCCAGTAGTTTCACTCGGGGTACGCAGTATTTT.